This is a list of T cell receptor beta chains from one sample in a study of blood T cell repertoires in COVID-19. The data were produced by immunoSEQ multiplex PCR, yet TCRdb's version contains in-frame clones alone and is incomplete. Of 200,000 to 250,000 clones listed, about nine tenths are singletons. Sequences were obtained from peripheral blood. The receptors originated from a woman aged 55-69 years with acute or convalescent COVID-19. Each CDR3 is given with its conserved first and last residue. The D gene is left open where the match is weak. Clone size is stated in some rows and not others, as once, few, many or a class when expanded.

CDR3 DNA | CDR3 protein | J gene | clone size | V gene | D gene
TGTGCCAGCGCCCGGGACACCTATGGCTACACCTTC | CASARDTYGYTF | TRBJ1-2 | . | TRBV12-3/TRBV12-4 | .
TGCGCCAGCAGTGCCAGCGGGAGATTCAATGAGCAGTTCTTC | CASSASGRFNEQFF | TRBJ2-1 | once | TRBV10-1 | TRBD2
TGCAGTGCTAGTTTAGGCAATCAGCCCCAGCATTTT | CSASLGNQPQHF | TRBJ1-5 | . | TRBV20-1 | .
TGCGCCAGCAGCCAAGATCTCCCCTTCGGAGTCCGGCGGGAGACCCAGTACTTC | CASSQDLPFGVRRETQYF | TRBJ2-5 | . | TRBV4-3 | .
TGTGCCAGTAGTATTAGAGTGGCGGCGAACACTGAAGCTTTCTTT | CASSIRVAANTEAFF | TRBJ1-1 | once | TRBV19 | .
TGTGCCAGCAGCTTAGACTATTCGGCTAGCGGGAGAATTGCCGACGAGCAGTACTTC | CASSLDYSASGRIADEQYF | TRBJ2-7 | . | TRBV11-2 | TRBD2
TGTGCCAGCAGCTTGGTGGGGGGCAATGAGCAGTTCTTC | CASSLVGGNEQFF | TRBJ2-1 | . | TRBV5-4 | .
TGTGCCAGCACAAGCAGGGGATTGAACACTGAAGCTTTCTTT | CASTSRGLNTEAFF | TRBJ1-1 | . | TRBV28 | .
TGTGCCAGCAGATTAGACTCACTTAGCAATCAGCCCCAGCATTTT | CASRLDSLSNQPQHF | TRBJ1-5 | . | TRBV7-2 | .
TGTGCCATCAGTGAGCCTGGCCGTGCGAACACTGAAGCTTTCTTT | CAISEPGRANTEAFF | TRBJ1-1 | . | TRBV10-3 | .
TGTGCCAGCAGCCCTCGGGGGGGCCGCACAGATACGCAGTATTTT | CASSPRGGRTDTQYF | TRBJ2-3 | . | TRBV11-3 | TRBD2
TGTGCCAGCAGCTCCTTTGAGACCCAGTACTTC | CASSSFETQYF | TRBJ2-5 | . | TRBV7-9 | .
TGTGCCAGCAGTTGGGACAGCGACTATGGCTACACCTTC | CASSWDSDYGYTF | TRBJ1-2 | . | TRBV11-2 | TRBD1
TGTGCCAGCAGTGAACAGGGCAATGGCTATGGCTACACCTTC | CASSEQGNGYGYTF | TRBJ1-2 | . | TRBV6-1 | .
TGTGCCAGCAGCCGTCGACTAGAGTCCTACGAGCAGTACTTC | CASSRRLESYEQYF | TRBJ2-7 | . | TRBV3-1/TRBV3-2 | .
TGTGCCAGCAGTCTTAGACCCTACGGGGGGACTCGTAATGAAAAACTGTTTTTT | CASSLRPYGGTRNEKLFF | TRBJ1-4 | . | TRBV27 | .
TGCGCCAGCAGCTGGGGGACTAGCGGGAGGTTGAATGAGCAGTTCTTC | CASSWGTSGRLNEQFF | TRBJ2-1 | . | TRBV5-1 | TRBD2
TGTGCCAGCAGACAATACAGGGATAATAACTATGGCTACACCTTC | CASRQYRDNNYGYTF | TRBJ1-2 | . | TRBV6-5 | .
TGTGCCAGCAGTCCTAACAGGGGAGTAATTTCCCCTTCACCCCTCCACTTT | CASSPNRGVISPSPLHF | TRBJ1-6 | once | TRBV27 | TRBD1
TGTGCCAGCAGCATAAGACCAGGGATGGACACTGAAGCTTTCTTT | CASSIRPGMDTEAFF | TRBJ1-1 | . | TRBV7-2 | .
TGTGCCAGCAGTCGATCTTCCAGCTCTGGAAACACCATATATTTT | CASSRSSSSGNTIYF | TRBJ1-3 | . | TRBV28 | .
TGTGCCAGCAGCTTGGACCGTTCTAGCGGGAGGCGTTCCGGGGAGCTGTTTTTT | CASSLDRSSGRRSGELFF | TRBJ2-2 | . | TRBV5-4 | TRBD2
TGCGCCAGCAGCTCGGGACAGGGAGGAAACACCATATATTTT | CASSSGQGGNTIYF | TRBJ1-3 | . | TRBV5-1 | TRBD1
TGTGCCAGCAGCTTGGGGGCAGGGATCCAAGAGACCCAGTACTTC | CASSLGAGIQETQYF | TRBJ2-5 | . | TRBV5-5 | .
TGTGCCAGCAGGGCTACAGGGCAGCGCACTGAAGCTTTCTTT | CASRATGQRTEAFF | TRBJ1-1 | . | TRBV4-2 | .
TGTGCCAGCAGTGAATCTCTAGCGGGACCCACCGGGGAGCTGTTTTTT | CASSESLAGPTGELFF | TRBJ2-2 | . | TRBV6-1 | TRBD2
TGCGCCAGCAGCTTGGTTACACCCGACTATGGCTACACCTTC | CASSLVTPDYGYTF | TRBJ1-2 | . | TRBV5-1 | .
TGTGCCAGCAGTTTAGTCAGGGCGGGCTACACCTTC | CASSLVRAGYTF | TRBJ1-2 | . | TRBV12-3/TRBV12-4 | .
TGTGCCAGTAGTATTCAGCAGACAGCGAATGAGCAGTTCTTC | CASSIQQTANEQFF | TRBJ2-1 | . | TRBV19 | .
TGTGCTAGCAGCTTACTAGCGGGGGGGGCCCATGAGCAGTTCTTC | CASSLLAGGAHEQFF | TRBJ2-1 | . | TRBV7-7 | TRBD2
TGCGCCAGCAGCTTGGGGACTAGCGGTTTCTACAATGAGCAGTTCTTC | CASSLGTSGFYNEQFF | TRBJ2-1 | . | TRBV5-1 | TRBD2
TGTGCCAGTAGTATAACGCATAGCAGGGTTCTTAATCAGCCCCAGCATTTT | CASSITHSRVLNQPQHF | TRBJ1-5 | . | TRBV19 | .
TGTGCCAGCTCACCCCTAGGACTAGCGGGAGGCTCCTACGAGCAGTACTTC | CASSPLGLAGGSYEQYF | TRBJ2-7 | . | TRBV18 | TRBD2
TGTGCCAGCAGTTTAGCCGGTCTCGAGCAGTACTTC | CASSLAGLEQYF | TRBJ2-7 | . | TRBV12-3/TRBV12-4 | .
TGCAGCGCCGAGGGACAGGATCTCTACGAGCAGTACTTC | CSAEGQDLYEQYF | TRBJ2-7 | . | TRBV29-1 | TRBD1
TGTGCCAGCAGCGTGCGCACCGGGGAGCTGTTTTTT | CASSVRTGELFF | TRBJ2-2 | . | TRBV7-8 | .
TGTGCCAGCAGTTGGGGACAGGGGGCAGATACGCAGTATTTT | CASSWGQGADTQYF | TRBJ2-3 | . | TRBV6-6 | TRBD1
TGTGCCAGCAGTGAATTAGCGGGGGGGCCCGCTGAGCAGTTCTTC | CASSELAGGPAEQFF | TRBJ2-1 | . | TRBV6-4 | TRBD2
TGTGCCAGCAGCTTAGCCGGGAGCTATCTTGTTAATGAGCAGTTCTTC | CASSLAGSYLVNEQFF | TRBJ2-1 | once | TRBV7-9 | .
TGTGCCAGCAGTTTGACAGCGATCCTACCGAACACTGAAGCTTTCTTT | CASSLTAILPNTEAFF | TRBJ1-1 | . | TRBV28 | .
TGTGCCAGCAGTGAACAACAGGGCAGGAGTGAAAAACTGTTTTTT | CASSEQQGRSEKLFF | TRBJ1-4 | few | TRBV25-1 | .
TGTGCCAGCTCACCACTGTCGCGGTACCAGAACACTGAAGCTTTCTTT | CASSPLSRYQNTEAFF | TRBJ1-1 | . | TRBV18 | .
TGTGCCATCATGAAGGGGTGGACTAGCTTAAATGGGTACGAGCAGTACTTC | CAIMKGWTSLNGYEQYF | TRBJ2-7 | . | TRBV10-3 | TRBD2
TGTGCCAGCAGCGGAGCCGACAGAATGAACACTGAAGCTTTCTTT | CASSGADRMNTEAFF | TRBJ1-1 | . | TRBV21-1 | .
TGCGCCAGCAGCTTAACCTTGACTAGCGGGAATGGCAATGAGCAGTTCTTC | CASSLTLTSGNGNEQFF | TRBJ2-1 | . | TRBV5-1 | TRBD2
TGTGCCAGTAGTATAGGGGCCGCAGGGTGGGATGAAGCTTTCTTT | CASSIGAAGWDEAFF | TRBJ1-1 | . | TRBV19 | .
TGTGCCAGCGGTGGACCTTGGACAGGGGGAGCTAACTATGGCTACACCTTC | CASGGPWTGGANYGYTF | TRBJ1-2 | . | TRBV6-1 | TRBD1
TGTGCCAGCTCACGGGACAGGGGCCCAGATAATTCACCCCTCCACTTT | CASSRDRGPDNSPLHF | TRBJ1-6 | . | TRBV18 | TRBD1
TGTGCCAGCAGCCAAGGCGGATCCTACAATGAGCAGTTCTTC | CASSQGGSYNEQFF | TRBJ2-1 | . | TRBV3-1/TRBV3-2 | .
TGTGCCAGCTCGCTCACGCGGGCATGGGACACTGAAGCTTTCTTT | CASSLTRAWDTEAFF | TRBJ1-1 | . | TRBV18 | .
TGTGCCAGCAGCCCCCGGCAGGGGATGGAGTACTTC | CASSPRQGMEYF | TRBJ2-7 | . | TRBV5-6 | .
TGTGCCAGCTCACCAGGAGAGGGCGGTGAGCAGTTCTTC | CASSPGEGGEQFF | TRBJ2-1 | once | TRBV18 | .
TGCGCCAGCAGCCAAGGACAGGGAAACATTCAGTACTTC | CASSQGQGNIQYF | TRBJ2-4 | . | TRBV4-1 | TRBD1
TGTGCCAGCAGTAAGTTAGGCAGGGACAACGAGCAGTACTTC | CASSKLGRDNEQYF | TRBJ2-7 | once | TRBV6-6 | .
TGTGCCAGCAGCGTACAGGGTGGCGACACTGAAGCTTTCTTT | CASSVQGGDTEAFF | TRBJ1-1 | . | TRBV9 | .
TGTGCTAGTGGACCGCCCCGGGCTAGCGGGAGGTACACAGATACGCAGTATTTT | CASGPPRASGRYTDTQYF | TRBJ2-3 | once | TRBV12-5 | TRBD2